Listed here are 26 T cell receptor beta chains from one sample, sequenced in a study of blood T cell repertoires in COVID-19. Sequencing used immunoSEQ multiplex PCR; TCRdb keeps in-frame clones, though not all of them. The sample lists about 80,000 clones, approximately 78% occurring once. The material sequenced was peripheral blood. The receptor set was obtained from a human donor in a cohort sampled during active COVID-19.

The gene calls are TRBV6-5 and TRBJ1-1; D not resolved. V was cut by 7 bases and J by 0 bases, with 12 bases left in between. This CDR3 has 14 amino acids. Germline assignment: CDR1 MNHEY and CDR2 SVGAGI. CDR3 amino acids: CASIKQTMNTEAFF. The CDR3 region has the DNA TGTGCCAGCATAAAACAAACGATGAACACTGAAGCTTTCTTT.

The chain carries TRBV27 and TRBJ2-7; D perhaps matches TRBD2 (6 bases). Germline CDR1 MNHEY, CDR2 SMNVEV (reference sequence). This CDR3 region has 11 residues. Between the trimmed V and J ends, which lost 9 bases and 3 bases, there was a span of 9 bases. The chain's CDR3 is CASRRDYEQYF. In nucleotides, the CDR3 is TGTGCCAGTCGGAGGGACTACGAGCAGTACTTC.

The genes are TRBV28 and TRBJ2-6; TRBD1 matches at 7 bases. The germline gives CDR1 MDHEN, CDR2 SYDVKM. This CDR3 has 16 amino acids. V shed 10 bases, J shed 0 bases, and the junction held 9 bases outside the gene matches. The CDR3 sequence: CATLGDSRSGANVLTF. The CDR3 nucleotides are TGTGCCACCCTAGGGGACAGTCGCTCTGGGGCCAACGTCCTGACTTTC.

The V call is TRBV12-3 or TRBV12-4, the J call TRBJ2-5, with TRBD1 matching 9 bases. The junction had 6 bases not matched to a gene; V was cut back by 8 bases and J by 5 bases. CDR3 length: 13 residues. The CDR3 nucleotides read TGTGCCAGCGGGGACAGGGCCCGCGAGACCCAGTACTTC. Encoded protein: CASGDRARETQYF.

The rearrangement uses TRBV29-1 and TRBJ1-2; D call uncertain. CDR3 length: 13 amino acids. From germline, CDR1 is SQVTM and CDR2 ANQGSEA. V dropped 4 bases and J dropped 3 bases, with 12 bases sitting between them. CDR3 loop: CSVAEQAYYGYTF. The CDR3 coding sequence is TGCAGCGTTGCCGAGCAGGCCTACTATGGCTACACCTTC.

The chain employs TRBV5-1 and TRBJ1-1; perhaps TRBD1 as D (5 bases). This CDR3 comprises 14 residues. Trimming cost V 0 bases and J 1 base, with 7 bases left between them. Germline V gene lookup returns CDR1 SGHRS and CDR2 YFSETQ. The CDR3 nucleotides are TGCGCCAGCAGCTTGGGGGGCGGGAACACTGAAGCTTTCTTT. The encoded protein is CASSLGGGNTEAFF. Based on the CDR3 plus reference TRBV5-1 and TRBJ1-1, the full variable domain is KAGVTQTPRYLIKTRGQQVTLSCSPISGHRSVSWYQQTPGQGLQFLFEYFSETQRNKGNFPGRFSGRQFSNSRSEMNVSTLELGDSALYLCASSLGGGNTEAFFGQGTRLTVV.

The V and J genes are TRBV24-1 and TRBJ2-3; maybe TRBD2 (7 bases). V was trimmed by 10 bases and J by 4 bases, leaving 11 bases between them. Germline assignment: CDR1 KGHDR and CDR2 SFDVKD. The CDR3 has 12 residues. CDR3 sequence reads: CATGGASDTQYF. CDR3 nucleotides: TGTGCCACGGGGGGGGCCTCAGATACGCAGTATTTT.

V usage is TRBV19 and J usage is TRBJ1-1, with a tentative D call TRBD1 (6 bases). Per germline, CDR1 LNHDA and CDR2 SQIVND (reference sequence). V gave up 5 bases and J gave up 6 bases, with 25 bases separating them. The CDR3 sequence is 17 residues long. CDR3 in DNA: TGTGCCAGTAGTTCCCCTTCTTACTCCCGACAGGTCTCTGAAGCTTTCTTT. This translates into CASSSPSYSRQVSEAFF.

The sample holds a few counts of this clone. The CDR3 protein is CASSRGTSGGSYEQYF. In DNA form, the CDR3 reads TGTGCCAGCAGCCGGGGGACTAGCGGGGGATCGTACGAGCAGTACTTC. V usage is TRBV14 and J usage is TRBJ2-7, with TRBD2 identical over 14 bases. In germline, CDR1 is SGHDN, CDR2 FVKESK. The V and J ends lost 4 bases and 4 bases, in that order; junction bases with no gene match: 6. The CDR3 extends over 16 amino acids.

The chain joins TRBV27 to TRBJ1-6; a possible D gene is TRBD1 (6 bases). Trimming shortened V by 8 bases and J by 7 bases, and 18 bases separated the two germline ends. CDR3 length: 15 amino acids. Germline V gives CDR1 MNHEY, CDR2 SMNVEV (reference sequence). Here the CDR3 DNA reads TGTGCCAGCGCCGAATCAGGGGCGCAGAATTCACCCCTCCACTTT. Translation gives CASAESGAQNSPLHF.

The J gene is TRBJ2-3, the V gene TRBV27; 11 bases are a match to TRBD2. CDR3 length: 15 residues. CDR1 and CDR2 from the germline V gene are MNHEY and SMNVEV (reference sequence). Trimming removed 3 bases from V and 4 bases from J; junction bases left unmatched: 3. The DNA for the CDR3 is TGTGCCAGCAGTTTTAGCGGGGGGGCGTCAGATACGCAGTATTTT. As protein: CASSFSGGASDTQYF.

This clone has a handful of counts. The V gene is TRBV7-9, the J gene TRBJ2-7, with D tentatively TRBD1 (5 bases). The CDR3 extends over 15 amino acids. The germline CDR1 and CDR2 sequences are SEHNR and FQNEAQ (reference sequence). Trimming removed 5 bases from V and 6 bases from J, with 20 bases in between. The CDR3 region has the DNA TGTGCCAGCAGCGCCACCTCAGGGCAGGCTGGCGAGCAGTACTTC. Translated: CASSATSGQAGEQYF.

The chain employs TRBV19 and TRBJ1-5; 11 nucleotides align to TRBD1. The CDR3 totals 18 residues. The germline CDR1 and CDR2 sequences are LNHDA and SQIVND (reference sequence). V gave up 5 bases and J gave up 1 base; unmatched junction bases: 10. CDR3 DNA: TGTGCCAGTAGTGTCCTGAAGGGACAGGGGGGAAGCAATCAGCCCCAGCATTTT. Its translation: CASSVLKGQGGSNQPQHF.

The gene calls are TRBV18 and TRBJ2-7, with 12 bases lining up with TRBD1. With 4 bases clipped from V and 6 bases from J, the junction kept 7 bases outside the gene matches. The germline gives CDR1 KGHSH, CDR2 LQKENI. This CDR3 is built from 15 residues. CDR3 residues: CASSREGQGASEQYF. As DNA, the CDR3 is TGTGCCAGCTCACGAGAGGGACAGGGGGCTTCCGAGCAGTACTTC. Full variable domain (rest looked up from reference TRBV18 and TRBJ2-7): NAGVMQNPRHLVRRRGQEARLRCSPMKGHSHVYWYRQLPEEGLKFMVYLQKENIIDESGMPKERFSAEFPKEGPSILRIQQVVRGDSAAYFCASSREGQGASEQYFGPGTRLTVT.

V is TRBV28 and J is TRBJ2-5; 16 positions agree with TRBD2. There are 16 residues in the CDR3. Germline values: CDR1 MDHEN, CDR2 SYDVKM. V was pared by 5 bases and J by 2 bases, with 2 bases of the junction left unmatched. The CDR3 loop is CASSVGLAGGQETQYF. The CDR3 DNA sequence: TGTGCCAGCAGTGTGGGACTAGCGGGGGGGCAAGAGACCCAGTACTTC.

DNA for the CDR3: TGTGCCAGCAGAACGACAAGCTATGGCTACACCTTC. Translating gives CASRTTSYGYTF. V usage is TRBV6-5 and J usage is TRBJ1-2, with D uncertain. There are 12 residues in the CDR3. Trimming cost V 6 bases and J 4 bases, with 9 bases left between them. Germline V gene data show CDR1 as MNHEY and CDR2 as SVGAGI.

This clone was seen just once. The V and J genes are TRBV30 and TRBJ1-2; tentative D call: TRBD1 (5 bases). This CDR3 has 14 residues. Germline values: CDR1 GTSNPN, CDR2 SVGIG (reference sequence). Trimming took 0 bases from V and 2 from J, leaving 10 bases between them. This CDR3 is CAWSVKGQNYGYTF. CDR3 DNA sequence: TGTGCCTGGAGTGTAAAGGGGCAGAACTATGGCTACACCTTC.

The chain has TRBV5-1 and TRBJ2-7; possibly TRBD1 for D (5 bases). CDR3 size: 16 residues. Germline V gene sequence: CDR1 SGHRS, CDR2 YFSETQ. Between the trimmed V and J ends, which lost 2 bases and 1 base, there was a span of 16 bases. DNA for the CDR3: TGCGCCAGCAGCTTATACAGGAACCCCGCGTCCTACGAGCAGTACTTC. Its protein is CASSLYRNPASYEQYF.

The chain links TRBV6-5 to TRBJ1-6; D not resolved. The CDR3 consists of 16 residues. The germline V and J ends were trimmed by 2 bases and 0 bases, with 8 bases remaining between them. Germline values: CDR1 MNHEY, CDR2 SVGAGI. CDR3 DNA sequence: TGTGCCAGCAGTTACCGCGGCCGCTCCTATAATTCACCCCTCCACTTT. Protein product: CASSYRGRSYNSPLHF.

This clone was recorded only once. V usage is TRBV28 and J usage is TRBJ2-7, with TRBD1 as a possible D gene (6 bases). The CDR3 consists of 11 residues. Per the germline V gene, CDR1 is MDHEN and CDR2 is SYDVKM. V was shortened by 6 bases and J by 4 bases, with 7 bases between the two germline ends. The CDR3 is CASSQGYEQYF. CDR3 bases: TGTGCCAGCAGCCAGGGGTACGAGCAGTACTTC. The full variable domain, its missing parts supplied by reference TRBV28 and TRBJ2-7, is DVKVTQSSRYLVKRTGEKVFLECVQDMDHENMFWYRQDPGLGLRLIYFSYDVKMKEKGDIPEGYSVSREKKERFSLILESASTNQTSMYLCASSQGYEQYFGPGTRLTVT.

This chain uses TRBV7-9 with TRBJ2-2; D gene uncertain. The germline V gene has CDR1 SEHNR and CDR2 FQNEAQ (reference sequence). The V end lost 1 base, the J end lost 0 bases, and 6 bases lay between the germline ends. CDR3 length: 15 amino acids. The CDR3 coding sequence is TGTGCCAGCAGCTTAGTCCCAGCGAACACCGGGGAGCTGTTTTTT. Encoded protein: CASSLVPANTGELFF.

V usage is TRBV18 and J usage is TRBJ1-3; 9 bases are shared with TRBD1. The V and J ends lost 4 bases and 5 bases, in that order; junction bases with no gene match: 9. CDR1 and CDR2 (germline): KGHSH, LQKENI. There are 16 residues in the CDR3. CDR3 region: CASSLPGQGERNTIYF. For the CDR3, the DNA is TGTGCCAGCTCACTCCCGGGACAGGGTGAACGAAACACCATATATTTT.

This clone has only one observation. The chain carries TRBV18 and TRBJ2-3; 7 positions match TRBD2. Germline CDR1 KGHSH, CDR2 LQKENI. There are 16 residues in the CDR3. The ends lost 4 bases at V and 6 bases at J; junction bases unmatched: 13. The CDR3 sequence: CASSLRTSGLSDTQYF. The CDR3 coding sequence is TGTGCCAGCTCACTTCGGACTAGTGGATTATCGGATACGCAGTATTTT. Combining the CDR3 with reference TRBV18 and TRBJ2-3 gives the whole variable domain NAGVMQNPRHLVRRRGQEARLRCSPMKGHSHVYWYRQLPEEGLKFMVYLQKENIIDESGMPKERFSAEFPKEGPSILRIQQVVRGDSAAYFCASSLRTSGLSDTQYFGPGTRLTVL.

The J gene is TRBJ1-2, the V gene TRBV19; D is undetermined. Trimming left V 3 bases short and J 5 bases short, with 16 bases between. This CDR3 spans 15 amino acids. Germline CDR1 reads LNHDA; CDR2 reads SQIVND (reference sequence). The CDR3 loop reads CASSMVGRGTYGYTF. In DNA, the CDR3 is TGTGCCAGTAGTATGGTAGGACGGGGAACTTATGGCTACACCTTC.

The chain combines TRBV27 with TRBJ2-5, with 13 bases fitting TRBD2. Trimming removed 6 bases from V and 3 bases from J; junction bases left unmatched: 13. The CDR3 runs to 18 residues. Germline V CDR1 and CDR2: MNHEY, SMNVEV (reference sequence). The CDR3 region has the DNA TGTGCCAGCAGCCGATTGCTTACTAGCGGGGGGGCTAAAGAGACCCAGTACTTC. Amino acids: CASSRLLTSGGAKETQYF.

The CDR3 nucleotides are TGTGCCAGCAGCCACCGCCCGGGACAAACCTACGAGCAGTACTTC. Amino acid sequence: CASSHRPGQTYEQYF. This chain joins TRBV7-6 and TRBJ2-7, with D maybe TRBD1 (6 bases). The V and J ends lost 5 bases and 2 bases respectively, with 16 bases between them. The CDR3 totals 15 residues. Germline values: CDR1 SGHVS, CDR2 FNYEAQ.